This T cell receptor (beta chain) appears in the sequencing data of a study of blood T cell repertoires in COVID-19. For the study at large: Sites across the United States, Italy and Spain contributed samples from acute and convalescent COVID-19. In each case, the material was cDNA or gDNA derived from T cells, B-cell-depleted T cells, or PBMCs.

Authors' analysis steps: Estimation of nucleated cell counts was performed using reference gene primer amplification. Sequencing used immunoSEQ multiplex PCR; TCRdb keeps in-frame clones, though not all of them. V and J calls and clone size follow that table, whereas D and trimming were derived from the DNA. There are about 220,000 clones in the sample; 65% to 85% occur only once, and about 2.3% lies in the top ten. Trimming shortened V by 0 bases and J by 8 bases, and 23 bases separated the two germline ends. The CDR3 runs to 18 residues. The TCR sequence derives from a woman aged 60-75 years with acute or convalescent COVID-19. The V gene is TRBV5-3, the J gene TRBJ2-2, with D unclear. TRBV5-3 is treated as an ORF (open reading frame) with a function not yet certain. The sample was peripheral blood. The CDR3 spells CARSLGMVVGRTPGELFF. The CDR3 coding sequence is TGTGCCAGAAGCTTGGGCATGGTTGTTGGCCGAACCCCGGGGGAGCTGTTTTTT.